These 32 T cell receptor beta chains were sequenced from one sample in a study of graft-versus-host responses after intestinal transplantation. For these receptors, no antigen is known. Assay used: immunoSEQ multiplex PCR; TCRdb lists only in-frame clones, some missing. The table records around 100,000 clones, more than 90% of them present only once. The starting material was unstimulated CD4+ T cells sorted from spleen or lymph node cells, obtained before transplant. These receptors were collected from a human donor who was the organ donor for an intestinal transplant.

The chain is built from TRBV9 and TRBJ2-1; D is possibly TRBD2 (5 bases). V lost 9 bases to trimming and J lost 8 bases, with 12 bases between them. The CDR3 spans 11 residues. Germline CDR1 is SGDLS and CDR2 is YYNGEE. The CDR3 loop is CAISRVHEQFF. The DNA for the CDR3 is TGTGCCATCTCGAGGGTCCATGAGCAGTTCTTC.

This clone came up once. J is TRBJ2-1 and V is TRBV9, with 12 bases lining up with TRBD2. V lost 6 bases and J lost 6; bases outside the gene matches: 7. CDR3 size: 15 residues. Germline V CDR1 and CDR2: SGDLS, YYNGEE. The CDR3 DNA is TGTGCCAGCAACCCTAGCGGGAGGGCCGCCAATGAGCAGTTCTTC. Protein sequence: CASNPSGRAANEQFF.

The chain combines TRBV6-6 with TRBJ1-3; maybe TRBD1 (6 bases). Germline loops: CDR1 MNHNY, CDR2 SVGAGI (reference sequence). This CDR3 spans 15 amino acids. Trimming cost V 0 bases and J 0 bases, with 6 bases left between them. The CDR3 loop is CASSYSGHSGNTIYF. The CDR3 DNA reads TGTGCCAGCAGTTACTCGGGACACTCTGGAAACACCATATATTTT.

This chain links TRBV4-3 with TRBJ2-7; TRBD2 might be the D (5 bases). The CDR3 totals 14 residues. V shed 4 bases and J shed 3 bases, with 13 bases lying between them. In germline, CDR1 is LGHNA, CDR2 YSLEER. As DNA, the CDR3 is TGCGCCAGCAGCCCAGAGGGAAGGTTCTACGAGCAGTACTTC. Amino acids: CASSPEGRFYEQYF.

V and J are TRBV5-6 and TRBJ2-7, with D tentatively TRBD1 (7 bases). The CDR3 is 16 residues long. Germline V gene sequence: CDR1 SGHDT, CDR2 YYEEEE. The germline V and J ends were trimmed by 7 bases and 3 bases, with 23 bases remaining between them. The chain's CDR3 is CASERWRGQGVYEQYF. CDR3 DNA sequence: TGTGCCAGCGAGCGCTGGAGGGGGCAGGGAGTCTACGAGCAGTACTTC.

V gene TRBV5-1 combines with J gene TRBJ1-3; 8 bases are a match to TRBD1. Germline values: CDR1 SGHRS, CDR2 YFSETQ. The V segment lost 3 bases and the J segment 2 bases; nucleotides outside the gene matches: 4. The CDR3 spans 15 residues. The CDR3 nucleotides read TGCGCCAGCAGCTCAGGGGGCCTTGCTGGAAACACCATATATTTT. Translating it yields CASSSGGLAGNTIYF.

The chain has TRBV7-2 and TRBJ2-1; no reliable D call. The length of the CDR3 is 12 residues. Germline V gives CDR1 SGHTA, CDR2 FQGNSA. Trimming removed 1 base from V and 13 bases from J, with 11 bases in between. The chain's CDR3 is CASSLEAHHQFF. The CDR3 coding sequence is TGTGCCAGCAGCTTAGAGGCCCACCATCAGTTCTTC. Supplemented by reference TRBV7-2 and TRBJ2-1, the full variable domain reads GAGVSQSPSNKVTEKGKDVELRCDPISGHTALYWYRQSLGQGLEFLIYFQGNSAPDKSGLPSDRFSAERTGGSVSTLTIQRTQQEDSAVYLCASSLEAHHQFFGPGTRLTVL.

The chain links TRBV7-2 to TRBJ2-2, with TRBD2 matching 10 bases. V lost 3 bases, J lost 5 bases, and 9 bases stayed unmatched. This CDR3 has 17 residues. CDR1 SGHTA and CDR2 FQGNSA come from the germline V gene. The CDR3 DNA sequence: TGTGCCAGCAGCTTGGAAATAGCGGGAGGAGGAACCGGGGAGCTGTTTTTT. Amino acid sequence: CASSLEIAGGGTGELFF.

CDR3 in DNA: TGTGCCAGCAGCTTAAACAAAGAGACCCAGTACTTC. It is translated as CASSLNKETQYF. The chain recombines TRBV7-8 with TRBJ2-5; D ambiguous. In germline, CDR1 is SGHVS, CDR2 FQNEAQ. The germline V and J ends were trimmed by 2 bases and 3 bases, with 4 bases remaining between them. CDR3 size: 12 residues.

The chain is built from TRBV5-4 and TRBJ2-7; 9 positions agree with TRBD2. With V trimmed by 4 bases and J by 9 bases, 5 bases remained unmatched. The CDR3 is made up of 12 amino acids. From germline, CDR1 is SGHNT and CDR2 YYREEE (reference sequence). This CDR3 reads CASSVLAGVQYF. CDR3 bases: TGTGCCAGCAGCGTCTTAGCGGGAGTGCAGTACTTC. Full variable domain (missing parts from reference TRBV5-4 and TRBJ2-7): ETGVTQSPTHLIKTRGQQVTLRCSSQSGHNTVSWYQQALGQGPQFIFQYYREEENGRGNFPPRFSGLQFPNYSSELNVNALELDDSALYLCASSVLAGVQYFGPGTRLTVT.

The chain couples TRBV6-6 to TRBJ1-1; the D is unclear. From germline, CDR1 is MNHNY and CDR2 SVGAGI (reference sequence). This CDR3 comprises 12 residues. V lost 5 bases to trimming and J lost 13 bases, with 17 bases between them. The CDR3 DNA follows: TGTGCCAGCAGTCCAGGTCCCGGCGGTATTTTCTTT. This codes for CASSPGPGGIFF.

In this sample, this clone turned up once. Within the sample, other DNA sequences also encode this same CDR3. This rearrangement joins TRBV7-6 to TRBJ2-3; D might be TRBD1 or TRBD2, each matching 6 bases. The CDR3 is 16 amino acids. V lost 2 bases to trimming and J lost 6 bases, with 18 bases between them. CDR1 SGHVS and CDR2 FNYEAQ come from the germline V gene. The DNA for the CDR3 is TGTGCCAGCAGCTTACTCGGGGGCGCGGCAGGGGATACGCAGTATTTT. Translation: CASSLLGGAAGDTQYF.

The CDR3 DNA follows: TGTGCCAGCAGTTTATCGGGCCCCCTCGGTCAGCCCCAGCATTTT. This codes for CASSLSGPLGQPQHF. The chain is built from TRBV27 and TRBJ1-5, with D hard to call. CDR1 and CDR2 from the germline V gene are MNHEY and SMNVEV (reference sequence). The CDR3 is 15 residues long. The V end was cut by 0 bases, the J end by 6 bases, with 12 bases between.

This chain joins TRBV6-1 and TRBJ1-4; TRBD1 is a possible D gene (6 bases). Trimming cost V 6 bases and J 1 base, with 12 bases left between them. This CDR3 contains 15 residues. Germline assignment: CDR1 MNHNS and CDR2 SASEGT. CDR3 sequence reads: CASRERDKTNEKLFF. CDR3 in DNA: TGTGCCAGCAGGGAACGGGACAAAACTAATGAAAAACTGTTTTTT.

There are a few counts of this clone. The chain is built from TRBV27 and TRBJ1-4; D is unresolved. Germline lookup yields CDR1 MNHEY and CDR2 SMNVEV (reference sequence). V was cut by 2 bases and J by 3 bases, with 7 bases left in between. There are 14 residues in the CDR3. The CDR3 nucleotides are TGTGCCAGCAGTTTAAGGCACGCTAATGAAAAACTGTTTTTT. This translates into CASSLRHANEKLFF.

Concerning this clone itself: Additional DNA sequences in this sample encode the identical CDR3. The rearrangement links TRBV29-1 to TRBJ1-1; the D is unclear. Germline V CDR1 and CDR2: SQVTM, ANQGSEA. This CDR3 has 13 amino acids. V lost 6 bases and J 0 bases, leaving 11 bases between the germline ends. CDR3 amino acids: CSVQGRMNTEAFF. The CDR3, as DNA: TGCAGCGTACAAGGACGGATGAACACTGAAGCTTTCTTT.

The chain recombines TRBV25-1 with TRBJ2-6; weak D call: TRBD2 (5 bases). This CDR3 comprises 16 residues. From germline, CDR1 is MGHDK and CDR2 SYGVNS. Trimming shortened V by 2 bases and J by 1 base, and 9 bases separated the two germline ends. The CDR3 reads CASSEIRGSGANVLTF. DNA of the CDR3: TGTGCCAGCAGTGAAATCCGAGGGTCTGGGGCCAACGTCCTGACTTTC.

CDR3 nucleotides: TGTGCCAGCAGCCAAGATCCGGGGGGCGAGGAAAAACTGTTTTTT. It is translated as CASSQDPGGEEKLFF. V usage is TRBV4-2 and J usage is TRBJ1-4; tentative D call: TRBD1 (6 bases). Trimming stripped 0 bases from V and 8 bases from J, with 13 bases between. The germline CDR1 and CDR2 sequences are LGHNA and YNFKEQ. This CDR3 is built from 15 residues.

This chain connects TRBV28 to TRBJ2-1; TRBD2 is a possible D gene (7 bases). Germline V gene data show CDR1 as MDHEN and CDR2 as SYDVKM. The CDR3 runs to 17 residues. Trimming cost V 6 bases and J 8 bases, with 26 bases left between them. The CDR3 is CASRAAKRGAGLDEQFF. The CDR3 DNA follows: TGTGCCAGCAGGGCGGCAAAACGGGGGGCGGGGTTGGATGAGCAGTTCTTC.

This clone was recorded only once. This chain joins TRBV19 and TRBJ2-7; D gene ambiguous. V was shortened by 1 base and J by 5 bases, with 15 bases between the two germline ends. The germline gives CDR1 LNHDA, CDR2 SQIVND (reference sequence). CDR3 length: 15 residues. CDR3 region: CASSIGVTRGNEQYF. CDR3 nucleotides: TGTGCCAGTAGTATAGGAGTTACCCGAGGTAACGAGCAGTACTTC.

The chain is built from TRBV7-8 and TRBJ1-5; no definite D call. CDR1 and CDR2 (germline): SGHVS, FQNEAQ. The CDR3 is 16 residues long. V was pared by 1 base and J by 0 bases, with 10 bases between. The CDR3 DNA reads TGTGCCAGCAGCTTAGAGGGCAGGTTTAGCAATCAGCCCCAGCATTTT. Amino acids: CASSLEGRFSNQPQHF.

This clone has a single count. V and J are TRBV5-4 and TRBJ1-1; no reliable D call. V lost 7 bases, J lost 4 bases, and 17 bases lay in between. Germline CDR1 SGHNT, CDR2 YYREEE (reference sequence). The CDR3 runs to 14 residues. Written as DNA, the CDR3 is TGTGCCAGCGGCCATCCAGGAGACCGCACTGAAGCTTTCTTT. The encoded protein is CASGHPGDRTEAFF.

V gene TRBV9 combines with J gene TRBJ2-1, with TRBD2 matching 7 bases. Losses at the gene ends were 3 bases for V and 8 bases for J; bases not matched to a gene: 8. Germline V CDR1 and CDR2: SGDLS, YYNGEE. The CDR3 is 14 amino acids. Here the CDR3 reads CASSEAGPQDEQFF. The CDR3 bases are TGTGCCAGCAGCGAAGCGGGACCCCAGGATGAGCAGTTCTTC. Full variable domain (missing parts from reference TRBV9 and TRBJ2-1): DSGVTQTPKHLITATGQRVTLRCSPRSGDLSVYWYQQSLDQGLQFLIQYYNGEERAKGNILERFSAQQFPDLHSELNLSSLELGDSALYFCASSEAGPQDEQFFGPGTRLTVL.

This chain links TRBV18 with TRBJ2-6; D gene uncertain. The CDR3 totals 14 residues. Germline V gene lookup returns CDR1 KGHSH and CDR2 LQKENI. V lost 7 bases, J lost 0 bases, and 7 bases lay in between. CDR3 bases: TGTGCCAGCTACGGTAGCTCTGGGGCCAACGTCCTGACTTTC. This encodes CASYGSSGANVLTF.

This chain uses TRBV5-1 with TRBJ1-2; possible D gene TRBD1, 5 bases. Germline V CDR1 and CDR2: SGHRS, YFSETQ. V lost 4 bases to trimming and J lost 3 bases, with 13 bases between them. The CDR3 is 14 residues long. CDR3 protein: CASSLRDGDYGYTF. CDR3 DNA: TGCGCCAGCAGCCTAAGGGACGGTGACTATGGCTACACCTTC.

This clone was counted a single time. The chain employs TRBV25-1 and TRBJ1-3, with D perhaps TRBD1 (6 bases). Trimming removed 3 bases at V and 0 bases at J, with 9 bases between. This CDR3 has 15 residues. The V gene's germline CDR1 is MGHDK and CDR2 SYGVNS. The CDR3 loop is CASSDTGLSGNTIYF. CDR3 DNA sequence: TGTGCCAGCAGTGATACAGGGCTCTCTGGAAACACCATATATTTT.

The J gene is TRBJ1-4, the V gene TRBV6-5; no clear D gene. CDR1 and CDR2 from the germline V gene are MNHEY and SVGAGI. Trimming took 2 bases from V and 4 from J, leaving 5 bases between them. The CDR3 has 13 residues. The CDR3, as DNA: TGTGCCAGCAGTTACGCCGTTAATGAAAAACTGTTTTTT. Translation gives CASSYAVNEKLFF.

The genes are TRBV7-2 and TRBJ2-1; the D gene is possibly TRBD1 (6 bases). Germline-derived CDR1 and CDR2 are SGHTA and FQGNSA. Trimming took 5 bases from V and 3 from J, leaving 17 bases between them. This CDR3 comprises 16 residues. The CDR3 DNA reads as TGTGCCAGCAGCCCATCCGGGACATGGGTCTACAATGAGCAGTTCTTC. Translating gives CASSPSGTWVYNEQFF.

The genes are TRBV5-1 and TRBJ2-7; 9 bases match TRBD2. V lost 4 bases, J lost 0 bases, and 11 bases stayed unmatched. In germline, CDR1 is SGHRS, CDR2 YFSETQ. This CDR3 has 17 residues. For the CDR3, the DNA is TGCGCCAGCAGCCTACGGACTTTAGCGGGGGTCTCCTACGAGCAGTACTTC. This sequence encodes CASSLRTLAGVSYEQYF.

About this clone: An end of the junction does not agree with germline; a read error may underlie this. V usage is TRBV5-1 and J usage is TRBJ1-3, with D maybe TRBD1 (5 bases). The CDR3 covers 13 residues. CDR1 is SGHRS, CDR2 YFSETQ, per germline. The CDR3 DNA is TGCGCCAGCGCTCCAGGGACTGGGAACACCATATATTTT. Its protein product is CASAPGTGNTIYF. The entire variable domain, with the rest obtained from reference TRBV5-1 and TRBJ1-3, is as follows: KAGVTQTPRYLIKTRGQQVTLSCSPISGHRSVSWYQQTPGQGLQFLFEYFSETQRNKGNFPGRFSGRQFSNSRSEMNVSTLELGDSALYLCASAPGTGNTIYFGEGSWLTVV.

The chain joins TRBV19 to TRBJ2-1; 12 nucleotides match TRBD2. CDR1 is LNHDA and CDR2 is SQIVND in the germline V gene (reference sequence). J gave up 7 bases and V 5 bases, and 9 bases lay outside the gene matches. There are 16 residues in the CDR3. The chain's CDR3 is CASSASGRAVENEQFF. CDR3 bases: TGTGCCAGTAGTGCTAGCGGGAGGGCCGTTGAAAATGAGCAGTTCTTC.

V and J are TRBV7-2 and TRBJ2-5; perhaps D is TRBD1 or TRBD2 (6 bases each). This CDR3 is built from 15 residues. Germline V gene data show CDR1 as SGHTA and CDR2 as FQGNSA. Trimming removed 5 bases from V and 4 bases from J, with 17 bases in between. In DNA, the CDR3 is TGTGCCAGCAGCCCTTCTTTGGGGGGCGGAGAGACCCAGTACTTC. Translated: CASSPSLGGGETQYF.